Listed below are T cell receptor delta chains from one sample, sequenced in a study of Vδ1+ human thymocytes. TCRdb processed the multiplex PCR reads again with the CATT caller. This sample has some 73,000 delta-chain clones, with 30% to 40% found just once. The specimen sequenced was Vdelta1+ gamma-delta thymocytes from the thymus. These receptor sequences come from a boy in the first two years of life who had congenital heart surgery. Each CDR3 is given with its conserved first and last residue. The D gene is left open where the match is weak. Expanded clones are given a class, and other clones once, few, many or no size at all.

v_gene	d_gene	j_gene	abundance	CDR3aa	CDR3nt
TRDV1	TRDD3	TRDJ1	few	CALGERSQYQWGIGELFGRTDKLIF	TGTGCTCTTGGGGAACGATCTCAGTACCAGTGGGGGATAGGAGAGCTATTTGGGCGCACCGATAAACTCATCTTT
TRDV2	.	TRDJ1	.	CACDTAVRSLYTDKLIF	TGTGCCTGTGACACCGCGGTCCGATCCCTGTACACCGATAAACTCATCTTT
TRDV2	TRDD3	TRDJ1	few	CACDTALLGDTYTDKLIF	TGTGCCTGTGACACCGCCTTACTGGGGGATACTTACACCGATAAACTCATCTTT
TRDV1	.	TRDJ1	.	CALGESSARGPYGTDKLIF	TGTGCTCTTGGGGAATCGTCCGCTCGGGGACCCTACGGCACCGATAAACTCATCTTT
TRDV1	.	TRDJ1	few	CALGELVRWADTDKLIF	TGTGCTCTTGGGGAACTGGTTCGTTGGGCTGACACCGATAAACTCATCTTT
TRDV1	TRDD3	TRDJ1	.	CALGERALRDTWDTDKLIF	TGTGCTCTTGGGGAACGCGCCCTACGGGATACCTGGGACACCGATAAACTCATCTTT
TRDV1	TRDD3	TRDJ1	.	CALGAPSYEYWGILGSIELIF	TGTGCTCTTGGGGCTCCTTCCTACGAGTACTGGGGGATACTTGGAAGTATTGAACTCATCTTT
TRDV1	.	TRDJ1	few	CALGERGLHDKLIF	TGTGCTCTTGGGGAACGGGGGTTGCACGATAAACTCATCTTT
TRDV3	.	TRDJ1	few	CALAPIFLNKLIF	TGTGCCCTAGCTCCGATATTCCTGAATAAACTCATCTTT
TRDV1	.	TRDJ1	few	CALGRYVPVTDKLIF	TGTGCTCTTGGCCGATATGTCCCTGTGACCGATAAACTCATCTTT
TRDV1	TRDD3	TRDJ1	.	CALGPSPGYVGIPKHYTDKLIF	TGTGCTCTTGGTCCCAGCCCTGGGTACGTAGGGATACCTAAACATTACACCGATAAACTCATCTTT
TRDV1	.	TRDJ1	.	CALGERSFPRGAKLIF	TGTGCTCTTGGGGAACGGAGTTTTCCGAGGGGGGCTAAACTCATCTTT
TRDV1	.	TRDJ1	few	CALGELDPDGGGDTDKLIF	TGTGCTCTTGGGGAACTTGATCCGGACGGGGGAGGAGACACCGATAAACTCATCTTT
TRDV1	.	TRDJ1	.	CALGEFLRGDGKTDKLIF	TGTGCTCTTGGGGAATTCCTACGGGGGGATGGAAAAACCGATAAACTCATCTTT
TRDV1	TRDD3	TRDJ1	.	CALGEKHSPAGGIILDTDKLIF	TGTGCTCTTGGAGAAAAGCATTCTCCTGCCGGGGGGATAATCTTGGACACCGATAAACTCATCTTT
TRDV1	TRDD3	TRDJ1	few	CALGETLGGTDKLIF	TGTGCTCTTGGGGAAACACTGGGGGGCACCGATAAACTCATCTTT
TRDV1	.	TRDJ1	few	CALGFPTYVGDKLIF	TGTGCTCTTGGATTCCCTACCTATGTCGGGGATAAACTCATCTTT
TRDV1	TRDD2	TRDJ1	.	CALGAFLRIGGVRADRLIF	TGTGCTCTTGGGGCCTTCCTACGTATCGGGGGAGTCCGCGCTGATAGACTCATCTTT
TRDV1	TRDD3	TRDJ1	few	CALGERDRRGIHDKLIF	TGTGCTCTTGGGGAACGAGATCGCCGGGGGATTCACGATAAACTCATCTTT
TRDV1	TRDD3	TRDJ1	few	CALGELVSSGGYVRYTDKLIF	TGTGCTCTTGGGGAACTAGTTTCGAGTGGGGGATACGTTCGGTACACCGATAAACTCATCTTT
TRDV1	TRDD3	TRDJ1	few	CALGALGPTRDTKGPDKLIF	TGTGCTCTTGGGGCACTCGGACCCACGAGGGATACGAAAGGACCCGATAAACTCATCTTT
TRDV1	TRDD3	TRDJ1	.	CALGEFRLHLTGGSYTDKLIF	TGTGCTCTTGGGGAATTTCGACTTCACTTAACTGGGGGATCGTACACCGATAAACTCATCTTT
TRDV1	TRDD3	TRDJ1	.	CALGERSGGIFTDKLIF	TGTGCTCTTGGGGAACGGAGCGGGGGGATCTTTACCGATAAACTCATCTTT
TRDV1	TRDD3	TRDJ1	.	CALGAPPSAGGCDTDKLIF	TGTGCTCTTGGGGCCCCCCCTTCGGCTGGGGGATGCGACACCGATAAACTCATCTTT
TRDV1	.	TRDJ1	.	CALGEDLRNLPLEMRPNGTDKLIF	TGTGCTCTTGGGGAAGACCTACGGAACCTTCCGTTGGAGATGCGCCCCAACGGGACCGATAAACTCATCTTT
TRDV1	TRDD3	TRDJ1	.	CALGDSSSCTGGYIDKLIF	TGTGCTCTTGGGGATTCTTCCTCCTGTACTGGGGGATACATCGATAAACTCATCTTT
TRDV1	TRDD3	TRDJ1	few	CALGGPRSLLEVLGDTQELIF	TGTGCTCTTGGGGGACCCCGTTCCCTACTAGAGGTACTGGGGGATACTCAGGAACTCATCTTT
TRDV1	TRDD3	TRDJ1	few	CALGENPTPSWGMYTDKLIF	TGTGCTCTTGGGGAAAATCCTACGCCCTCCTGGGGGATGTACACCGATAAACTCATCTTT
TRDV1	TRDD3	TRDJ1	few	CALGNDRRLGDTDKLIF	TGTGCTCTTGGGAACGACCGTAGACTGGGGGACACCGATAAACTCATCTTT
TRDV1	TRDD3	TRDJ1	.	CALVSCGGIDTDKLIF	TGTGCTCTTGTTTCCTGCGGGGGGATAGACACCGATAAACTCATCTTT
TRDV1	.	TRDJ1	few	CALGGPPNDKLIF	TGTGCTCTCGGGGGACCCCCCAACGATAAACTCATCTTT
TRDV1	TRDD3	TRDJ1	.	CALGTTIFWGIRGHRGTDKLIF	TGTGCTCTTGGGACTACGATATTCTGGGGGATACGCGGACATAGGGGAACCGATAAACTCATCTTT
TRDV1	.	TRDJ1	.	CALNLSGDDTDKLIF	TGTGCTCTTAATCTTTCTGGGGACGACACCGATAAACTCATCTTT
TRDV1	.	TRDJ1	few	CALGEHLPRYTDKLIF	TGTGCTCTTGGGGAACATCTCCCCCGGTACACCGATAAACTCATCTTT
TRDV1	TRDD3	TRDJ1	.	CALGEVYRLGADKLIF	TGTGCTCTTGGGGAGGTTTACAGGCTGGGGGCCGATAAACTCATCTTT
TRDV2	TRDD3	TRDJ1	few	CACDTLGGTGGYNADKLIF	TGTGCCTGTGACACCCTAGGGGGTACTGGGGGATATAACGCCGATAAACTCATCTTT
TRDV1	TRDD3	TRDJ2	.	CALGELGRTGGLGRQAQLFF	TGTGCTCTTGGGGAACTCGGGCGTACTGGGGGTTTGGGGCGACAAGCACAACTCTTCTTT
TRDV3	TRDD3	TRDJ1	.	CASLPLGDSPDKLIF	TGTGCCTCCCTTCCTCTGGGGGATAGTCCCGATAAACTCATCTTT
TRDV1	.	TRDJ1	few	CALGDPPSYPVLGVHTDKLIF	TGTGCTCTTGGGGATCCCCCTTCCTACCCTGTACTGGGGGTCCACACCGATAAACTCATCTTT
TRDV1	TRDD3	TRDJ1	few	CALGELGTEGIRTDKLIF	TGTGCTCTTGGGGAACTTGGGACCGAGGGGATACGCACCGATAAACTCATCTTT